This T cell receptor (beta chain) derives from a study of blood T cell repertoires in COVID-19. Study overall: The study drew acute and convalescent COVID-19 samples from the United States, Italy and Spain. Nucleic acid was either cDNA or gDNA, and it came from T cells, B-cell-depleted T cells, or PBMCs.

Remarks on this clone: An end of the junction does not agree with germline; a read error may underlie this.

In the original processing: Amplification of reference gene primers provided the estimated nucleated cell counts. Sequencing was performed with immunoSEQ multiplex PCR; in TCRdb, only in-frame clones are kept and a portion is missing. The DNA gave D and trimming, while V, J and clone size come from that table. Among approximately 260,000 clones listed, about nine tenths were seen once. Germline CDR1 is SSHAT and CDR2 is FNYEAQ (reference sequence). This CDR3 region has 12 residues. Sequencing was carried out using peripheral blood. The J gene is TRBJ2-5, the V gene TRBV7-7; TRBD1 matches 8 bases. This sequence originates from a man aged 50-59 years with acute or convalescent COVID-19. CDR3 in DNA: TGTGCTAGCAGCGGACAGGGTGAGACCCAGTACTTC. Protein sequence: CASSGQGETQYF.